This is a list of T cell receptor beta chains from one sample in a study of T cell responses to AZD1222 COVID-19 vaccine. Using immunoSEQ multiplex PCR, the repertoire was profiled, and TCRdb retains in-frame clones only, with some absent. Of about 160,000 clones in the sample, roughly 94% are singletons; the top ten hold around 1%. The sample in question was peripheral blood, obtained 28 days after the second AZD1222 dose. The receptors originated from an adult who received the AZD1222 COVID-19 vaccine. Each CDR3 is given with its conserved first and last residue. A D gene is named only where the DNA matches it firmly. Some rows mark clone size as missing; the rest say once, few, many or name a class of expanded clone.

J,D,size,V,DNA,CDR3
TRBJ1-6,.,.,TRBV3-1/TRBV3-2,TGTGCCAGCAGCCAAGATAGACGGAGTAATTCACCCCTCCACTTT,CASSQDRRSNSPLHF
TRBJ1-2,.,.,TRBV19,TGTGCCAGTAGTAGAGGCACGATCATCTATGGCTACACCTTC,CASSRGTIIYGYTF
TRBJ1-1,.,.,TRBV11-2,TGTGCCAGCAGCTTAGGGGGTGAAGCTTTCTTT,CASSLGGEAFF
TRBJ2-1,TRBD1,.,TRBV25-1,TGTGCCAGCAGTGGACGGACAGGGGGTTTTTCCTACAATGAGCAGTTCTTC,CASSGRTGGFSYNEQFF
TRBJ1-3,.,.,TRBV5-1,TGCGCCAGCAGCTTGGCGGGGAGTACTTCTGGAAACACCATATATTTT,CASSLAGSTSGNTIYF
TRBJ2-6,.,once,TRBV19,TGTGCCAGTAGTACCGAAGGGACCTCTGGGGCCAACGTCCTGACTTTC,CASSTEGTSGANVLTF
TRBJ2-3,.,.,TRBV11-2,TGTGCCAGCAGCTTAGCCTTATTGCATACGCAGTATTTT,CASSLALLHTQYF
TRBJ1-1,.,.,TRBV6-6,TGTGCCAGCAGTTACCCTCAGGGAGCGAACACTGAAGCTTTCTTT,CASSYPQGANTEAFF
TRBJ1-2,.,.,TRBV5-5,TGTGCCAGCAGCTTGCCAGGGGTGGAAAACTATGGCTACACCTTC,CASSLPGVENYGYTF
TRBJ2-5,TRBD2,.,TRBV15,TGTGCCACCAGCAGAGATGTTGTGGGAGGGCATCAAGAGACCCAGTACTTC,CATSRDVVGGHQETQYF
TRBJ1-1,.,.,TRBV29-1,TGCAGCGTTGAGGTACAGAAAGACACTGAAGCTTTCTTT,CSVEVQKDTEAFF
TRBJ1-1,TRBD1,.,TRBV9,TGTGCCAGCAGCGTAGAGGGACAGGGGAACACTGAAGCTTTCTTT,CASSVEGQGNTEAFF
TRBJ1-2,.,.,TRBV19,TGTGCCAGTAGTCCCTCCGGTAACTATGGCTACACCTTC,CASSPSGNYGYTF
TRBJ1-2,TRBD1,.,TRBV7-9,TGTGCCAGCAGCATAAGACAGGGAGGGAACTATGGCTACACCTTC,CASSIRQGGNYGYTF
TRBJ1-2,.,.,TRBV3-1/TRBV3-2,TGTGCCAGCAGCCATTTTTCGGGGACACTGCGGCCGTATGGCTACACCTTC,CASSHFSGTLRPYGYTF
TRBJ1-1,.,.,TRBV19,TGTGCCAGTAAGAGGGCTTACCAGAACACTGAAGCTTTCTTT,CASKRAYQNTEAFF
TRBJ2-3,.,.,TRBV6-1,TGTGCCAGCAGTGAAGTAATTGGCCCCACAGATACGCAGTATTTT,CASSEVIGPTDTQYF
TRBJ2-1,.,.,TRBV5-1,TGCGCCAGCGGCCTACTCGGAGGATACAACAATGAGCAGTTCTTC,CASGLLGGYNNEQFF
TRBJ2-7,.,.,TRBV4-1,TGCGCCAGCAGTCCCCCGGGACCCGCTAGGAGCGAGCAGTACTTC,CASSPPGPARSEQYF
TRBJ2-1,TRBD2,.,TRBV5-4,TGTGCCAGCAGTTGGAGCGGGGGTACTTACAATGAGCAGTTCTTC,CASSWSGGTYNEQFF
TRBJ1-1,.,.,TRBV5-1,TGCGCCAGCAGCCCTCGGGGCACTGAAGCTTTCTTT,CASSPRGTEAFF
TRBJ2-5,.,.,TRBV4-2,TGTGCCAGCAGCCTAGGAGAAGAGACCCAGTACTTC,CASSLGEETQYF
TRBJ1-1,TRBD1,.,TRBV5-4,TGTGCCAGCAGCTGGAGACAGGGCCGAAACACTGAAGCTTTCTTT,CASSWRQGRNTEAFF
TRBJ1-5,.,.,TRBV30,TGTGCCTGGAGTCCGACAGGCTGGAGCAATCAGCCCCAGCATTTT,CAWSPTGWSNQPQHF
TRBJ1-5,.,.,TRBV19,TGTGCCAGTACCACCGGGTGGGGGGCGAGCAATCAGCCCCAGCATTTT,CASTTGWGASNQPQHF
TRBJ2-3,.,.,TRBV7-9,TGTGCCAGCAGCTCCCCGACCCGAGCCACAGATACGCAGTATTTT,CASSSPTRATDTQYF
TRBJ1-1,.,.,TRBV3-1/TRBV3-2,TGTGCCAGCAGCCCTCAGATAAGACAGGTTAAAGCTTTCTTT,CASSPQIRQVKAFF
TRBJ1-3,TRBD1,.,TRBV4-1,TGCGCCAGCAGCCAAGAGCAGGGGGCTGGAAACACCATATATTTT,CASSQEQGAGNTIYF
TRBJ1-5,.,once,TRBV6-1,TGTGCCAGCAGTGAATACTGGACGGTGATCAATCAGCCCCAGCATTTT,CASSEYWTVINQPQHF
TRBJ1-3,TRBD1,.,TRBV18,TGTGCCAGCTCACCGCCGGGACAGGGGGTTAACACCATATATTTT,CASSPPGQGVNTIYF
TRBJ2-7,TRBD1,.,TRBV18,TGTGCCAGCTCATCCCCGACAGGGGGCAACTACGAGCAGTACTTC,CASSSPTGGNYEQYF
TRBJ1-4,.,.,TRBV18,TGTGCCAGCTCGCGGACGCCAAGTAATGAAAAACTGTTTTTT,CASSRTPSNEKLFF
TRBJ2-7,.,.,TRBV5-5,TGTGCCAGCAGCTTGATGCAGTCCTTCTACGAGCAGTACTTC,CASSLMQSFYEQYF
TRBJ1-3,.,.,TRBV6-1,TGTGCCAGCAGTGAAGCGCAAGGGGTAACTGGAAACACCATATATTTT,CASSEAQGVTGNTIYF
TRBJ1-2,.,.,TRBV6-1,TGTGCCAGCAGTGAAGCGGGGGAACGTTACTATGGCTACACCTTC,CASSEAGERYYGYTF
TRBJ1-2,TRBD1,.,TRBV18,TGTGCCAGCTCACCCGACAGGGGGCAGGGCTACACCTTC,CASSPDRGQGYTF
TRBJ1-5,.,.,TRBV6-5,TGTGCCAGCAGTTTTGATAGCAATCAGCCCCAGCATTTT,CASSFDSNQPQHF
TRBJ1-1,TRBD1,once,TRBV6-5,TGTGCCAGCAGTTACGGGACAGCGAACACTGAAGCTTTCTTT,CASSYGTANTEAFF
TRBJ2-5,.,once,TRBV7-7,TGTGCCAGCAGCTTATCAGGGGAGCTCGGAGAGACCCAGTACTTC,CASSLSGELGETQYF
TRBJ2-2,.,few,TRBV12-3/TRBV12-4,TGTGCCAGCGGCAATACGAACACCGGGGAGCTGTTTTTT,CASGNTNTGELFF
TRBJ1-1,TRBD1,.,TRBV2,TGTGCCAGCAGTGGACAGGGGGTTATGAACACTGAAGCTTTCTTT,CASSGQGVMNTEAFF
TRBJ1-2,.,.,TRBV5-1,TGCGCCAGCAGCTTGGCGAGCTCTAACTATGGCTACACCTTC,CASSLASSNYGYTF
TRBJ1-2,.,.,TRBV12-3/TRBV12-4,TGTGCCAGCAGTGAAGGGAAACTAGGGGGCTACACCTTC,CASSEGKLGGYTF
TRBJ1-6,.,.,TRBV9,TGTGCCAGCAGCGCCGACAGGTACCGCTCCTATAATTCACCCCTCCACTTT,CASSADRYRSYNSPLHF
TRBJ1-4,.,.,TRBV25-1,TGTGCCAGCAGTGAGGGACAAAGTAATGAAAAACTGTTTTTT,CASSEGQSNEKLFF
TRBJ2-3,TRBD1,.,TRBV6-5,TGTGCCAGCAGCAGCAACAGGGGGGATACGCAGTATTTT,CASSSNRGDTQYF
TRBJ1-5,.,.,TRBV3-1/TRBV3-2,TGTGCCAGCAGCCTTCACAGGGCGGGTCAGCCCCAGCATTTT,CASSLHRAGQPQHF
TRBJ2-7,TRBD1,.,TRBV9,TGTGCCAGCAGCTTCGGACAGGGCTACGAGCAGTACTTC,CASSFGQGYEQYF
TRBJ1-1,.,.,TRBV5-1,TGCGCCAGCGCCCCGAGGGGGATGAACACTGAAGCTTTCTTT,CASAPRGMNTEAFF
TRBJ2-1,.,.,TRBV7-9,TGTGCCAGCAGCTTCGGGTCTAATGAGCAGTTCTTC,CASSFGSNEQFF
TRBJ2-2,.,.,TRBV12-3/TRBV12-4,TGTGCCAGCAGAATCGGGGTCACCGGGGAGCTGTTTTTT,CASRIGVTGELFF